This T cell receptor beta chain was recorded in a study of blood T cell repertoires in COVID-19. Method: immunoSEQ multiplex PCR; TCRdb's copy keeps in-frame clones and lacks some. The data hold about 74,000 clones, with just over 90% observed a single time. Sequencing used peripheral blood. The TCR was taken from a man in his fifties or sixties with COVID-19, enrolled during active disease.

CDR3 sequence reads: CASSPRLGLHEQYF. The CDR3 DNA reads TGTGCCAGCAGTCCAAGACTAGGCCTCCACGAGCAGTACTTC. The chain recombines TRBV6-5 with TRBJ2-7, with a tentative D call TRBD2 (6 bases). CDR1 MNHEY and CDR2 SVGAGI come from the germline V gene. CDR3 length equals 14 residues. Trimming removed 5 bases at V and 5 bases at J, with 16 bases between.